One and the same sample provided the 15 T cell receptor beta chains below, sequenced in a study. Assay used: immunoSEQ multiplex PCR; TCRdb lists only in-frame clones, some missing. The data hold tens of thousands of clones, with approximately 92% observed a single time. The material sequenced was PBMCs. The receptors derive from a man aged 35 to 55 with rheumatoid arthritis.

The chain combines TRBV6-5 with TRBJ2-7; tentative D call: TRBD2 (6 bases). Trimming took off 6 bases at V and 0 bases at J, with 15 bases between the two ends. CDR3 length: 15 amino acids. Germline V CDR1 and CDR2: MNHEY, SVGAGI. The CDR3 bases are TGTGCCAGCAGCCCCCGGCGGGGAGGCTCCTACGAGCAGTACTTC. As protein: CASSPRRGGSYEQYF.

The chain has TRBV19 and TRBJ2-1; perhaps TRBD1 as D (6 bases). V was clipped by 1 base and J by 3 bases, with 10 bases between them. In germline, CDR1 is LNHDA, CDR2 SQIVND (reference sequence). This CDR3 is built from 15 residues. This chain's CDR3 is CASSIVGQVYNEQFF. CDR3 coding DNA: TGTGCCAGTAGTATAGTGGGACAAGTCTACAATGAGCAGTTCTTC.

This clone has only a few counts. This rearrangement joins TRBV27 to TRBJ1-1; D remains ambiguous. Deletions cut 5 bases from V and 0 bases from J, with 16 bases between. CDR1 MNHEY and CDR2 SMNVEV come from the germline V gene (reference sequence). The CDR3 is 16 residues long. Here the CDR3 reads CASSPAPGLMNTEAFF. CDR3 bases: TGTGCCAGCAGTCCCGCCCCCGGACTCATGAACACTGAAGCTTTCTTT.

DNA for the CDR3: TGTGCCAGCACGAGGGACAGGGGATCACAGCCCCAGCATTTT. Translated: CASTRDRGSQPQHF. The rearrangement joins TRBV6-5 to TRBJ1-5; TRBD1 agrees at 10 bases. J lost 7 bases, V lost 7 bases, and 7 bases had no gene match. The CDR3 is 14 amino acids. Germline CDR1 reads MNHEY; CDR2 reads SVGAGI.

This chain joins TRBV4-1 and TRBJ2-7; TRBD1 aligns across 7 bases. CDR1 is MGHRA, CDR2 YSYEKL, per germline. J gave up 2 bases and V 0 bases, and 13 bases lay outside the gene matches. The CDR3 loop spans 18 amino acids. For the CDR3, the DNA is TGCGCCAGCAGCCAAGATTATTCACAAGGGGGCTTCGCCTACGAGCAGTACTTC. As protein: CASSQDYSQGGFAYEQYF.

The V call is TRBV6-4, the J call TRBJ1-1; 9 nucleotides align to TRBD1. V dropped 6 bases and J dropped 4; count of bases not matched to a gene: 9. The CDR3 spans 15 residues. CDR1 is MRHNA and CDR2 is SNTAGT in the germline V gene. CDR3 in amino acids: CASSATGGRGTEAFF. The CDR3, as DNA: TGTGCCAGCAGCGCTACAGGGGGCAGAGGCACTGAAGCTTTCTTT.

The chain joins TRBV7-8 to TRBJ1-5, with 12 bases fitting TRBD1. CDR1 is SGHVS, CDR2 FQNEAQ, per germline. V shed 2 bases, J shed 5 bases, and the junction held 7 bases outside the gene matches. The CDR3 spans 17 residues. CDR3 in amino acids: CASSLRTGTGGDQPQHF. The CDR3 nucleotides read TGTGCCAGCAGCTTACGGACCGGGACAGGGGGCGATCAGCCCCAGCATTTT. The whole variable domain, remainder taken from reference TRBV7-8 and TRBJ1-5, is GAGVSQSPRYKVAKRGQDVALRCDPISGHVSLFWYQQALGQGPEFLTYFQNEAQLDKSGLPSDRFFAERPEGSVSTLKIQRTQQEDSAVYLCASSLRTGTGGDQPQHFGDGTRLSIL.

The chain recombines TRBV7-2 with TRBJ1-3; no reliable D call. Germline V gene sequence: CDR1 SGHTA, CDR2 FQGNSA. The CDR3 has 13 amino acids. The ends were cut back, 6 bases at V and 7 bases at J, with 13 bases in the middle. The CDR3 nucleotides are TGTGCCAGCAGTCCCGGGCCCAGTAACACCATATATTTT. It specifies CASSPGPSNTIYF.

The rearrangement joins TRBV7-2 to TRBJ1-5; the D gene is possibly TRBD1 (6 bases). CDR1 and CDR2 (germline): SGHTA, FQGNSA. CDR3 length equals 18 residues. Trimming took off 2 bases at V and 6 bases at J, with 23 bases between the two ends. The CDR3 DNA reads TGTGCCAGCAGCTTAAGGGGGGGGGACGGGTATTATAGTCAGCCCCAGCATTTT. Protein: CASSLRGGDGYYSQPQHF.

J is TRBJ1-1 and V is TRBV4-1; TRBD1 aligns across 10 bases. The germline V gene has CDR1 MGHRA and CDR2 YSYEKL. Trimming took 4 bases from V and 1 from J; bases not matched to a gene: 6. This CDR3 comprises 16 residues. The CDR3 DNA reads TGCGCCAGCAGCCCCCGGGACAGGGGTTCGAACACTGAAGCTTTCTTT. Its translation: CASSPRDRGSNTEAFF.

The rearrangement links TRBV5-6 to TRBJ1-4, with D unclear. CDR3 length: 13 residues. V lost 0 bases, J lost 8 bases, and 8 bases lay in between. Per germline, CDR1 SGHDT and CDR2 YYEEEE. Here the CDR3 DNA reads TGTGCCAGCAGCTTGGGTGCTCGGGAAAAACTGTTTTTT. Translation: CASSLGAREKLFF.

The chain carries TRBV29-1 and TRBJ2-6, with D perhaps matching TRBD1 (5 bases). Trimming took 2 bases from V and 0 from J, leaving 8 bases between them. The CDR3 spans 15 residues. Germline CDR1 and CDR2: SQVTM and ANQGSEA. CDR3 in DNA: TGCAGCGTTGAAACAGGAAGCTCTGGGGCCAACGTCCTGACTTTC. It translates to CSVETGSSGANVLTF.

The chain recombines TRBV6-5 with TRBJ1-5; D is possibly TRBD1 (5 bases). The V gene's germline CDR1 is MNHEY and CDR2 SVGAGI. The ends were cut back, 8 bases at V and 2 bases at J, with 13 bases in the middle. This CDR3 contains 14 residues. CDR3 in amino acids: CASSRGVGNQPQHF. CDR3 sequence (DNA): TGTGCCAGCTCACGGGGGGTTGGCAATCAGCCCCAGCATTTT.

This clone was seen a single time. The V call is TRBV5-5, the J call TRBJ2-7, with D possibly TRBD1 on 7 matching bases. Trimming pared 7 bases from V and 3 bases from J, leaving 14 bases between. Germline values: CDR1 SGHKS, CDR2 YYEKEE (reference sequence). The CDR3 is 13 amino acids. The CDR3, as DNA: TGTGCCAGCGAAAGACAGGGAGGCTACGAGCAGTACTTC. Translated, it gives CASERQGGYEQYF. The entire variable domain, with the rest obtained from reference TRBV5-5 and TRBJ2-7, is as follows: DAGVTQSPTHLIKTRGQQVTLRCSPISGHKSVSWYQQVLGQGPQFIFQYYEKEERGRGNFPDRFSARQFPNYSSELNVNALLLGDSALYLCASERQGGYEQYFGPGTRLTVT.

J is TRBJ1-2 and V is TRBV4-1; TRBD1 matches at 7 bases. This CDR3 comprises 12 residues. Germline loops: CDR1 MGHRA, CDR2 YSYEKL. The junction had 1 base not matched to a gene; V was cut back by 3 bases and J by 6 bases. CDR3 protein: CASSHTGDGYTF. CDR3 nucleotides: TGCGCCAGCAGCCATACAGGGGATGGCTACACCTTC.